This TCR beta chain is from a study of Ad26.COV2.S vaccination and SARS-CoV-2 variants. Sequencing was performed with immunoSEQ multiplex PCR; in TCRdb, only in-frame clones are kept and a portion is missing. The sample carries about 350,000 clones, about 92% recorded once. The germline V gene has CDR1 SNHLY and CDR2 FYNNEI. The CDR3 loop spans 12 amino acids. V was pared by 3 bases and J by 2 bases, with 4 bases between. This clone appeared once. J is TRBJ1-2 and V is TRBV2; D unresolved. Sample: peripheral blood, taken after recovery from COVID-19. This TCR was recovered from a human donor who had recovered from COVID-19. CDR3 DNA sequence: TGTGCCAGCAGTGATCAGAACTATGGCTACACCTTC. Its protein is CASSDQNYGYTF. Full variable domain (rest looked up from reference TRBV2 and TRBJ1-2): EPEVTQTPSHQVTQMGQEVILRCVPISNHLYFYWYRQILGQKVEFLVSFYNNEISEKSEIFDDQFSVERPDGSNFTLKIRSTKLEDSAMYFCASSDQNYGYTFGSGTRLTVV.